These 19 T cell receptor beta chains share one sample of origin, sequenced in a study of blood T cell repertoires in COVID-19. Data came from immunoSEQ multiplex PCR; TCRdb stores just in-frame clones and leaves some out. The table shows fewer than 300,000 clones, with approximately 90% occurring only once. Sample: PBMCs or T cells enriched from blood (not recorded which). The receptors shown here come from a middle-aged woman with acute COVID-19.

This chain joins TRBV4-1 and TRBJ2-1; possibly TRBD2 for D (5 bases). The CDR3 extends over 14 amino acids. Trimming took off 0 bases at V and 6 bases at J, with 9 bases between the two ends. Germline values: CDR1 MGHRA, CDR2 YSYEKL. In nucleotides, the CDR3 is TGCGCCAGCAGCCAAGATTTAGCGTCCAATGAGCAGTTCTTC. Its protein product is CASSQDLASNEQFF.

The genes are TRBV29-1 and TRBJ1-1, with D possibly TRBD1 on 6 matching bases. Germline-derived CDR1 and CDR2 are SQVTM and ANQGSEA. Trimming took off 6 bases at V and 0 bases at J, with 11 bases between the two ends. There are 13 residues in the CDR3. Here the CDR3 DNA reads TGCAGCGTCTCCGGGACATTGAACACTGAAGCTTTCTTT. The encoded protein is CSVSGTLNTEAFF.

V usage is TRBV7-8 and J usage is TRBJ1-6, with 8 bases fitting TRBD1. There are 16 residues in the CDR3. CDR1 and CDR2 from the germline V gene are SGHVS and FQNEAQ. V trimming: 1 base; J trimming: 5 bases; junction bases outside the gene matches: 4. CDR3 nucleotides: TGTGCCAGCAGCTTAGATCAGGGGGCAAATAATTCACCCCTCCACTTT. Translating it yields CASSLDQGANNSPLHF.

This clone occurred once. The chain is built from TRBV28 and TRBJ1-1; no definite D call. CDR1 is MDHEN and CDR2 is SYDVKM in the germline V gene. Trimming took off 5 bases at V and 8 bases at J, with 12 bases between the two ends. This CDR3 is built from 12 residues. This CDR3 is CASSPDTPEAFF. CDR3 in DNA: TGTGCCAGCAGTCCTGACACGCCGGAAGCTTTCTTT. Complete variable domain (other parts from reference TRBV28 and TRBJ1-1): DVKVTQSSRYLVKRTGEKVFLECVQDMDHENMFWYRQDPGLGLRLIYFSYDVKMKEKGDIPEGYSVSREKKERFSLILESASTNQTSMYLCASSPDTPEAFFGQGTRLTVV.

The gene calls are TRBV24-1 and TRBJ2-5, with 7 bases aligning to TRBD1. CDR3 length: 13 amino acids. Germline V gene lookup returns CDR1 KGHDR and CDR2 SFDVKD. The J segment lost 4 bases and the V segment lost 6 bases, leaving 4 bases of the junction unmatched. CDR3 in amino acids: CATSRRGRETQYF. DNA for the CDR3: TGTGCCACCAGTCGAAGGGGGCGAGAGACCCAGTACTTC.

J is TRBJ1-5 and V is TRBV4-1; 11 nucleotides match TRBD1. Germline assignment: CDR1 MGHRA and CDR2 YSYEKL. The CDR3 length is 16 residues. The V segment lost 1 base and the J segment 8 bases; nucleotides outside the gene matches: 7. CDR3 sequence: CASSQVRGQGEKPQHF. As DNA, the CDR3 is TGCGCCAGCAGCCAAGTCCGGGGACAGGGGGAGAAGCCCCAGCATTTT.

The V and J genes are TRBV7-9 and TRBJ2-5, with 11 nucleotides matching TRBD1. Germline V gives CDR1 SEHNR, CDR2 FQNEAQ (reference sequence). The V and J ends lost 4 bases and 5 bases, in that order; junction bases with no gene match: 9. This CDR3 is 16 amino acids long. CDR3 bases: TGTGCCAGCAGCTGGGACAGGGGGTTGGAAGAGGAGACCCAGTACTTC. Its protein product is CASSWDRGLEEETQYF.

V usage is TRBV7-2 and J usage is TRBJ1-2; maybe TRBD1 (6 bases). This CDR3 region has 15 residues. Trimming left V 5 bases short and J 0 bases short, with 13 bases between. Germline lookup yields CDR1 SGHTA and CDR2 FQGNSA. Here the CDR3 DNA reads TGTGCCAGCAGCAGGCCGGACAGAGCTAACTATGGCTACACCTTC. This encodes CASSRPDRANYGYTF.

This clone was found once. This sample includes further DNA sequences coding for the same CDR3. The rearrangement uses TRBV7-2 and TRBJ2-5; the D gene is possibly TRBD1 (5 bases). V was clipped by 0 bases and J by 5 bases, with 10 bases between them. Germline V gives CDR1 SGHTA, CDR2 FQGNSA. The CDR3 length is 14 residues. DNA for the CDR3: TGTGCCAGCAGCTTAGCAGGGGTGGGGGAGACCCAGTACTTC. This translates into CASSLAGVGETQYF. The variable domain in full, with the rest retrieved from reference TRBV7-2 and TRBJ2-5, is GAGVSQSPSNKVTEKGKDVELRCDPISGHTALYWYRQSLGQGLEFLIYFQGNSAPDKSGLPSDRFSAERTGGSVSTLTIQRTQQEDSAVYLCASSLAGVGETQYFGPGTRLLVL.

The CDR3 DNA reads as TGTGCCAGCAGTTTCGGGCCCGGGAGGGGAGGCAATGAGCAGTTCTTC. Translated, it gives CASSFGPGRGGNEQFF. The chain employs TRBV27 and TRBJ2-1; 8 bases match TRBD2. The CDR3 extends over 16 amino acids. V dropped 3 bases and J dropped 6; count of bases not matched to a gene: 10. The germline gives CDR1 MNHEY, CDR2 SMNVEV (reference sequence).

This chain connects TRBV3-1 (or the pseudogene TRBV3-2) to TRBJ2-5, with 7 bases identical to TRBD1. This CDR3 has 14 amino acids. Looked up from germline, CDR1 is LGHDT and CDR2 is YNNKEL (reference sequence). Losses at the gene ends were 3 bases for V and 4 bases for J; bases not matched to a gene: 5. The CDR3 region is CASSHSGQLETQYF. CDR3 coding DNA: TGTGCCAGCAGCCACTCGGGACAGCTAGAGACCCAGTACTTC.

The gene calls are TRBV3-1 (or the pseudogene TRBV3-2) and TRBJ1-2, with TRBD1 identical over 7 bases. With V trimmed by 6 bases and J by 8 bases, 6 bases remained unmatched. CDR3 length equals 12 residues. CDR1 is LGHDT and CDR2 is YNNKEL in the germline V gene (reference sequence). Written as DNA, the CDR3 is TGTGCCAGCAGTGAGGGGGCAAGGGGCTACACCTTC. Amino acids: CASSEGARGYTF.

The table lists this clone with a count of one. This chain connects TRBV11-1 to TRBJ2-7; tentative D call: TRBD1 (5 bases). Germline lookup yields CDR1 SGHAT and CDR2 FQDESV (reference sequence). The CDR3 spans 15 residues. The V end was cut by 6 bases, the J end by 8 bases, with 23 bases between. CDR3 nucleotides: TGTGCCAGCAGTCCAAGGGGCAGGGAAGGTGTCCAGCAGTACTTC. This sequence encodes CASSPRGREGVQQYF.

About this clone itself: This same CDR3 is encoded by further DNA sequences in the sample. The genes are TRBV12-3 or TRBV12-4 and TRBJ1-2, with D possibly matching TRBD1 (5 bases). V lost 2 bases, J lost 6 bases, and 7 bases lay in between. CDR3 length: 12 residues. In nucleotides, the CDR3 is TGTGCCAGCAGTTTAAGGGGTAATGGCTACACCTTC. Its translation is CASSLRGNGYTF.

Turning to this clone: Relative to the germline gene, one junction end is altered; a read error may explain this. The chain has TRBV3-1 (or the pseudogene TRBV3-2) and TRBJ2-7; 8 bases fit TRBD2. The CDR3 is 16 residues long. Germline V gene lookup returns CDR1 LGHDT and CDR2 YNNKEL (reference sequence). The CDR3 loop reads CASSQREAGASSEQYF. CDR3 in DNA: TGTGCCAGCAGCCAGAGAGAAGCGGGGGCGTCCTCCGAGCAGTACTTC.

The rearrangement links TRBV28 to TRBJ2-7, with D perhaps TRBD1 (6 bases). The CDR3 length is 12 residues. Trimming stripped 6 bases from V and 1 base from J, with 7 bases between. Germline V gives CDR1 MDHEN, CDR2 SYDVKM. CDR3 DNA: TGTGCCAGCAGCCAGGGGTCCTACGAGCAGTACTTC. Translating it yields CASSQGSYEQYF. Complete variable domain (other parts from reference TRBV28 and TRBJ2-7): DVKVTQSSRYLVKRTGEKVFLECVQDMDHENMFWYRQDPGLGLRLIYFSYDVKMKEKGDIPEGYSVSREKKERFSLILESASTNQTSMYLCASSQGSYEQYFGPGTRLTVT.

The genes are TRBV7-6 and TRBJ2-3, with 15 nucleotides matching TRBD2. Germline V gene sequence: CDR1 SGHVS, CDR2 FNYEAQ. J lost 0 bases, V lost 6 bases, and 4 bases had no gene match. CDR3 length: 17 amino acids. DNA for the CDR3: TGTGCCAGCAGTCTAGGGACTAGCGGGGGGAGCACAGATACGCAGTATTTT. It translates to CASSLGTSGGSTDTQYF.

The CDR3 protein is CASRPGTSGSYEQYF. CDR3 nucleotide sequence: TGTGCCAGCAGACCAGGGACTAGCGGCAGCTACGAGCAGTACTTC. The V call is TRBV6-5, the J call TRBJ2-7, with 11 bases fitting TRBD2. In germline, CDR1 is MNHEY, CDR2 SVGAGI. Unmatched junction bases numbered 7, after V lost 6 bases and J lost 3 bases. The CDR3 has 15 amino acids.

The genes are TRBV28 and TRBJ1-5, with 8 bases matching TRBD1. V lost 6 bases to trimming and J lost 4 bases; unmatched junction nucleotides: 5. CDR1 MDHEN and CDR2 SYDVKM come from the germline V gene. There are 14 residues in the CDR3. CDR3 residues: CASRDRVRNQPQHF. The CDR3 DNA reads TGTGCCAGCAGGGACAGGGTTAGGAATCAGCCCCAGCATTTT.